Here is one T cell receptor beta chain with its context. These data originate in a study of blood T cell repertoires in COVID-19. Study summary: COVID-19 samples from acute and convalescent phases originated in the United States, Italy and Spain.

The V end was cut by 5 bases, the J end by 1 base, with 18 bases between. CDR1 and CDR2 (germline): SGHDT, YYEEEE. The CDR3 length is 17 residues. As processed by the authors: Amplification of reference gene primers provided the estimated nucleated cell counts. Assay: immunoSEQ multiplex PCR; the TCRdb copy retains only in-frame clones and omits some. The DNA was the basis for D and trimming; V, J and clone size are from that table. The sample yields fewer than 350,000 clones, roughly nine tenths seen once. The sample consisted of peripheral blood. The TCR originated in a woman aged 60-75 years with COVID-19, enrolled during active disease. The V gene is TRBV5-6, the J gene TRBJ2-2; D remains unclear. The CDR3 here is CASSSIGWVLNTGELFF. The CDR3 DNA follows: TGTGCCAGCAGTTCAATCGGGTGGGTCCTGAACACCGGGGAGCTGTTTTTT.